Listed below are T cell receptor beta chains from one sample, sequenced in a study of blood T cell repertoires in COVID-19. Using immunoSEQ multiplex PCR, the repertoire was profiled, and TCRdb retains in-frame clones only, with some absent. Of 260,000 or so clones listed, 83% are singletons. Sequenced sample: PBMCs or T cells enriched from blood (not recorded which). The receptors come from a woman aged 40-49 years who had been exposed to COVID-19. Each CDR3 is given with its conserved first and last residue. The order of the fields is D gene, clone size, V gene, J gene, CDR3 protein, CDR3 DNA. A D gene is named only where the DNA matches it firmly. Clone size is given for some rows only: seen once, a few or many times, or a class if the clone is expanded.

>TRBD2|NA|TRBV5-4|TRBJ2-1
CASSRSGGAGNEQFF
TGTGCCAGCAGCCGTAGCGGGGGGGCCGGGAATGAGCAGTTCTTC
>NA|NA|TRBV28|TRBJ1-6
CASSFGVRSPLHF
TGTGCCAGCAGTTTCGGAGTTCGGTCACCCCTCCACTTT
>TRBD1|NA|TRBV2|TRBJ1-1
CASSVRTGWTTEAFF
TGTGCCAGCAGTGTCAGGACAGGGTGGACCACTGAAGCTTTCTTT
>NA|NA|TRBV14|TRBJ2-5
CASSQEGGQQETQYF
TGTGCCAGCAGCCAAGAGGGTGGACAGCAAGAGACCCAGTACTTC
>NA|NA|TRBV12-5|TRBJ1-5
CASGQRALLSVNQPQHF
TGTGCTAGTGGTCAGAGGGCCCTATTGTCGGTCAATCAGCCCCAGCATTTT
>TRBD2|NA|TRBV5-1|TRBJ2-3
CASSISGMSTDTQYF
TGCGCCAGCAGCATTAGCGGGATGAGCACAGATACGCAGTATTTT
>TRBD1|NA|TRBV6-5|TRBJ2-5
CASNFNRGQETQYF
TGTGCCAGCAATTTTAACAGGGGACAAGAGACCCAGTACTTC
>NA|NA|TRBV28|TRBJ1-5
CASSEPVAEPQHF
TGTGCCAGCAGTGAGCCGGTCGCGGAGCCCCAGCATTTT
>TRBD2|once|TRBV9|TRBJ2-3
CASTGSGGISTDTQYF
TGTGCCAGCACCGGAAGCGGGGGGATTAGCACAGATACGCAGTATTTT
>NA|NA|TRBV7-2|TRBJ1-5
CASSLITGIRNQPQHF
TGTGCCAGCAGCTTAATAACAGGGATACGCAATCAGCCCCAGCATTTT
>TRBD2|NA|TRBV7-3|TRBJ2-3
CASSRRDGRGTDTQYF
TGTGCCAGCAGCCGCCGGGACGGGAGGGGCACAGATACGCAGTATTTT
>NA|NA|TRBV12-3/TRBV12-4|TRBJ1-6
CASSSNNSPLHF
TGTGCCAGCAGTTCCAATAATTCACCCCTCCACTTT
>TRBD2|NA|TRBV7-3|TRBJ2-3
CASSLTSGGDTQYF
TGTGCCAGCAGCTTAACCAGCGGGGGAGATACGCAGTATTTT
>NA|once|TRBV27|TRBJ1-6
CASSLGTSGYSPLHF
TGTGCCAGCAGTTTAGGGACTTCTGGATATTCACCCCTCCACTTT
>TRBD2|NA|TRBV24-1|TRBJ2-3
CATSDPSGTSGGDTQYF
TGTGCCACCAGTGACCCCTCCGGGACTAGCGGCGGCGATACGCAGTATTTT
>TRBD1|NA|TRBV5-6|TRBJ1-2
CASSWWDRGLSYTF
TGTGCCAGCAGCTGGTGGGACAGGGGTTTAAGCTACACCTTC
>TRBD2|NA|TRBV5-4|TRBJ2-1
CASFPGTTRSYNEQFF
TGTGCCAGCTTCCCAGGGACTACCCGCTCCTACAATGAGCAGTTCTTC
>NA|NA|TRBV18|TRBJ1-1
CASSQQAFGTEAFF
TGTGCCAGCTCACAACAGGCCTTTGGGACTGAAGCTTTCTTT
>NA|NA|TRBV6-9|TRBJ1-2
CASSLQDSYGYTF
TGTGCCAGCAGTTTACAGGATTCCTATGGCTACACCTTC
>NA|NA|TRBV10-2|TRBJ1-5
CASSRDIDNQPQHF
TGCGCCAGCAGCCGGGACATCGACAATCAGCCCCAGCATTTT
>NA|NA|TRBV12-5|TRBJ2-2
CASGWGGAGELFF
TGTGCTAGTGGTTGGGGGGGCGCCGGGGAGCTGTTTTTT
>NA|many|TRBV9|TRBJ1-5
CASSVAGQFNQPQHF
TGTGCCAGCAGCGTAGCAGGGCAGTTCAATCAGCCCCAGCATTTT
>NA|NA|TRBV14|TRBJ2-7
CASSQDYVRRGVPYEQYF
TGTGCCAGCAGCCAAGATTACGTCCGGAGGGGCGTCCCCTACGAGCAGTACTTC
>TRBD1|NA|TRBV7-2|TRBJ2-5
CASSLGDRGQRETQYF
TGTGCCAGCAGCTTAGGGGACAGGGGGCAAAGAGAGACCCAGTACTTC
>TRBD1|NA|TRBV6-5|TRBJ1-2
CASSQDRRGYGYTF
TGTGCCAGCAGTCAGGACAGGCGGGGCTATGGCTACACCTTC
>NA|NA|TRBV5-6|TRBJ1-6
CASSLLQGSTPLHF
TGTGCCAGCAGCTTGCTTCAGGGGTCGACACCCCTCCACTTT
>NA|NA|TRBV5-5|TRBJ1-4
CASKEYINEKLFF
TGTGCCAGCAAAGAGTATATTAATGAAAAACTGTTTTTT
>NA|once|TRBV6-1|TRBJ2-5
CASSETLGGQETQYF
TGTGCCAGCAGTGAAACCTTGGGAGGTCAAGAGACCCAGTACTTC
>NA|once|TRBV7-2|TRBJ2-3
CASSLGDSLGQYF
TGTGCCAGCAGCTTAGGGGACTCACTGGGGCAGTATTTT
>NA|NA|TRBV12-3/TRBV12-4|TRBJ2-3
CASSTLRGVTQYF
TGTGCCAGCAGCACCTTGCGGGGTGTTACGCAGTATTTT
>NA|many|TRBV10-3|TRBJ2-5
CASSAGPVIQETQYF
TGTGCCTCCTCGGCGGGGCCGGTAATCCAAGAGACCCAGTACTTC
>TRBD1|NA|TRBV7-2|TRBJ1-3
CASSSRQGAGNTIYF
TGTGCCAGCAGCTCCAGACAGGGGGCTGGAAACACCATATATTTT
>NA|NA|TRBV5-1|TRBJ1-4
CASSLSGTTNEKLFF
TGCGCCAGCAGCTTGTCAGGCACAACTAATGAAAAACTGTTTTTT
>NA|once|TRBV19|TRBJ1-3
CASSIRVVSGNTIYF
TGTGCCAGTAGTATACGTGTGGTGAGCGGAAACACCATATATTTT
>NA|NA|TRBV9|TRBJ1-1
CASSPPQGSAEAFF
TGTGCCAGCAGCCCCCCACAGGGATCCGCTGAAGCTTTCTTT
>NA|few|TRBV6-2/TRBV6-3|TRBJ2-7
CASSPLSYEQYF
TGTGCCAGCAGTCCGTTATCCTACGAGCAGTACTTC
>TRBD1|NA|TRBV10-3|TRBJ1-6
CAINRDSHNSPLHF
TGTGCCATCAACCGGGACAGCCATAATTCACCCCTCCACTTT
>NA|NA|TRBV28|TRBJ1-2
CASSGRHGDRRERYGYTF
TGTGCCAGCAGCGGACGGCACGGCGACAGAAGGGAACGGTATGGCTACACCTTC
>TRBD1|NA|TRBV14|TRBJ1-2
CASSRWDRALYGYTF
TGTGCCAGCAGCCGATGGGACAGGGCCCTATATGGCTACACCTTC
>NA|NA|TRBV10-3|TRBJ2-1
CAINRAGTDDEQFF
TGTGCCATCAATAGAGCCGGGACTGACGATGAGCAGTTCTTC
>NA|NA|TRBV9|TRBJ1-2
CASSVALGSDYGYTF
TGTGCCAGCAGCGTAGCTCTGGGCTCGGACTATGGCTACACCTTC
>NA|few|TRBV3-1/TRBV3-2|TRBJ1-2
CASSQQGTSYGYTF
TGTGCCAGCAGCCAACAGGGTACATCTTATGGCTACACCTTC
>NA|NA|TRBV13|TRBJ1-2
CASSSLGPGGGYGYTF
TGTGCCAGCAGCTCCCTAGGACCGGGAGGGGGCTATGGCTACACCTTC
>TRBD2|NA|TRBV6-5|TRBJ2-5
CASSYSWTSGAETQYF
TGTGCCAGCAGTTACTCGTGGACTAGCGGGGCGGAGACCCAGTACTTC
>TRBD1|NA|TRBV2|TRBJ2-7
CASRTGGREQYF
TGTGCCAGCAGGACAGGGGGGCGTGAGCAGTACTTC
>TRBD1|NA|TRBV30|TRBJ2-5
CAFNRGWETQYF
TGTGCCTTCAACAGGGGGTGGGAGACCCAGTACTTC
>TRBD2|once|TRBV5-1|TRBJ2-1
CASSLVGQRGGSYNEQFF
TGCGCCAGCAGCTTGGTGGGCCAGCGGGGGGGCTCCTACAATGAGCAGTTCTTC
>TRBD1|NA|TRBV27|TRBJ2-7
CASRPIGTGVYEQYF
TGTGCCAGCAGGCCTATCGGGACAGGTGTATACGAGCAGTACTTC
>TRBD1|NA|TRBV7-9|TRBJ2-7
CASSQRDSEKSYEQYF
TGTGCCAGCAGCCAAAGGGACAGCGAGAAATCCTACGAGCAGTACTTC
>NA|NA|TRBV12-3/TRBV12-4|TRBJ2-2
CASQGSNTGELFF
TGTGCCAGCCAGGGATCGAACACCGGGGAGCTGTTTTTT
>NA|few|TRBV19|TRBJ1-4
CASSIGLEGRQLFF
TGTGCCAGTAGTATAGGTTTAGAGGGCCGGCAACTGTTTTTT
>NA|NA|TRBV5-1|TRBJ1-2
CASSTGTADYGYTF
TGCGCCAGCAGCACAGGGACCGCTGACTATGGCTACACCTTC
>NA|NA|TRBV12-3/TRBV12-4|TRBJ2-7
CASSRTGSDEQYF
TGTGCCAGCAGTCGCACAGGGTCCGACGAGCAGTACTTC
>NA|NA|TRBV2|TRBJ1-1
CASSEEANTEAFF
TGTGCCAGCAGTGAGGAGGCGAACACTGAAGCTTTCTTT
>TRBD2|NA|TRBV9|TRBJ2-3
CASSVELAGGRNTQYF
TGTGCCAGCAGCGTAGAACTAGCGGGGGGGCGAAATACGCAGTATTTT
>TRBD1|NA|TRBV27|TRBJ2-7
CASSRDRGRAEQYF
TGTGCCAGCAGCCGCGACAGGGGGCGTGCCGAGCAGTACTTC
>TRBD2|once|TRBV5-1|TRBJ2-1
CASSFLAGAGGEQFF
TGCGCCAGCAGCTTCCTAGCGGGGGCCGGGGGTGAGCAGTTCTTC
>NA|NA|TRBV19|TRBJ2-2
CASSMGRGAGELFF
TGTGCCAGTAGTATGGGCAGGGGAGCCGGGGAGCTGTTTTTT
>TRBD1|NA|TRBV15|TRBJ2-2
CATSRERGTEQNTGELFF
TGTGCCACCAGCAGAGAACGAGGGACAGAGCAGAACACCGGGGAGCTGTTTTTT